Included here is one T cell receptor (beta chain) sequence, with context. Its recognized antigen is unknown. No base-level quality is on record; no much larger clone is a single base apart. Receptors were amplified or captured by the immunoSEQ multiplex PCR assay. TCRdb took this table from immuneACCESS and kept in-frame rearrangements with V and J called. Such tables lack part of the clones; where checked against another copy, unresolved V genes explain under half of the gap, and the rest is unexplained. This sample is represented by about 180,000 clones; around 94% of them were singletons. The ten biggest clones cover 1.1% to 1.5% of the sample. This entry is derived from a study of control samples from healthy donors and cancer patients (TCRdb year 2020). From V the trimming removes 6 bases and from J it removes 7 bases, while the gene matches leave 2 bases of the junction unaccounted for. The CDR3 goes from the cysteine to the phenylalanine over 13 residues. Only CDR3 DNA is held: 39 bases, read in frame from base 1. According to the germline V gene (reference sequence), CDR1 reads MNHNY and CDR2 reads SVGAGI.

The sequence joins TRBV6-6 to TRBJ1-5; 11 central bases correspond to TRBD1. The sample taken for sequencing was blood. The clonotype originates from a woman aged 18-29 years in good health. The nucleotide sequence reads TGTGCCAGCAGCTGGACAGGGGGCCAGCCCCAGCATTTT. It is translated as CASSWTGGQPQHF.